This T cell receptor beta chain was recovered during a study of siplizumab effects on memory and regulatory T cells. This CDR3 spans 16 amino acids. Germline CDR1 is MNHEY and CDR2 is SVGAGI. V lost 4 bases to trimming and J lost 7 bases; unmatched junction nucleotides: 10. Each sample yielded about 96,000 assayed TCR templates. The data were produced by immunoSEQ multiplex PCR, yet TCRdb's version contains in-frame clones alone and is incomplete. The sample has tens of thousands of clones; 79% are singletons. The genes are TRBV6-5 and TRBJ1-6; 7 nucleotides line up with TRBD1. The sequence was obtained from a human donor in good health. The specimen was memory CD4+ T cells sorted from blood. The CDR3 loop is CASSSLSGGANSPLHF. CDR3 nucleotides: TGTGCCAGCAGTTCCCTCTCAGGGGGGGCAAATTCACCCCTCCACTTT.